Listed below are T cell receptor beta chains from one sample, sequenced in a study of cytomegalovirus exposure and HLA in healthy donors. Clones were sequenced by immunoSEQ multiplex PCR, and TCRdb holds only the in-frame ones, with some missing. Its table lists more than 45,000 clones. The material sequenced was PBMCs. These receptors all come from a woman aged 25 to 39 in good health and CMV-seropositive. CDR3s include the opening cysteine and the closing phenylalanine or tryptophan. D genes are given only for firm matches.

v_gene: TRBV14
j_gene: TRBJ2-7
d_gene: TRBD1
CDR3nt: TGTGCCAGCAGCCGCGCGACAGGGAGTAGGGACGAGCAGTACTTC
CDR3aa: CASSRATGSRDEQYF

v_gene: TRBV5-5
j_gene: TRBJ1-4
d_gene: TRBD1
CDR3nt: TGTGCCAGCAGCGGGGGACAGGCTAATGAAAAACTGTTTTTT
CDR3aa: CASSGGQANEKLFF

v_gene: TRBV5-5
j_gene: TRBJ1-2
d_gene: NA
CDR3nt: TGTGCCAGCAGCTTGGTGGGGGGGGATGGCTACACCTTC
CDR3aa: CASSLVGGDGYTF

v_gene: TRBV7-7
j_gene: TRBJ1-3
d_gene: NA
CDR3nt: TGTGCTAGCAGCCTCAGAAGGGGCTTCTCTGGAAACACCATATATTTT
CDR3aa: CASSLRRGFSGNTIYF

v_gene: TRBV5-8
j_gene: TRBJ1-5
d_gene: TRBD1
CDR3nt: TGTGCCAGCAGCTTGAAAGGACAGGGGTGGCGGCCCCAGCATTTT
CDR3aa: CASSLKGQGWRPQHF

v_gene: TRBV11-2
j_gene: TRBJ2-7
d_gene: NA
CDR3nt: TGTGCCAGCAGCTTCCGCTACGAGCAGTACTTC
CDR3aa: CASSFRYEQYF

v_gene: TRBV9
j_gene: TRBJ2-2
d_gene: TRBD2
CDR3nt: TGTGCCAGCAGCCCCGGGTCTGCGGGGGGGCGGAATTGGGAGCTGTTTTTT
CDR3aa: CASSPGSAGGRNWELFF

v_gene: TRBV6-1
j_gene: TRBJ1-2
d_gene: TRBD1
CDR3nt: TGTGCCAGCAGAGCGACAGGGGCTAATAACTATGGCTACACCTTC
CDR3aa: CASRATGANNYGYTF

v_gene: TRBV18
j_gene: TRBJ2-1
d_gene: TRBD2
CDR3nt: TGTGCCAGCTCACGGGGGGCTAGCGGGAGTTTTACGCAGGTTGAGCAGTTCTTC
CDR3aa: CASSRGASGSFTQVEQFF

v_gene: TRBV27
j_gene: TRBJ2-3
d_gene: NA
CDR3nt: TGTGCCAGCAGTTTCCAGAGGGGGGGGCCAACAGATACGCAGTATTTT
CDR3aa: CASSFQRGGPTDTQYF

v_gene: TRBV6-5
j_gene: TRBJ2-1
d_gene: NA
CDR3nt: TGTGCCAGCAGCTCAGGGGTCCTGGGGGTTGAGCAGTTCTTC
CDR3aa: CASSSGVLGVEQFF

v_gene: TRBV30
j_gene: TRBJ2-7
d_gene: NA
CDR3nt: TGTGCCTGGAGTGATTCAGCCTACGAGCAGTACTTC
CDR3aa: CAWSDSAYEQYF

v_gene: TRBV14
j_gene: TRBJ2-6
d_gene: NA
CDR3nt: TGTGCCAGCAGCCGAGTACGCTCTGGGGCCAACGTCCTGACTTTC
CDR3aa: CASSRVRSGANVLTF

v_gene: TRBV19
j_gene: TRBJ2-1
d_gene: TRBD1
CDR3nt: TGTGCCAGTACCCCAGGGGGCGATTACAATGAGCAGTTCTTC
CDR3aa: CASTPGGDYNEQFF

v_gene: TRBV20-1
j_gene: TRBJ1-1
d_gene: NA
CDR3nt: TGCAGTGCTTTTACAGGGATTGAAGCTTTCTTT
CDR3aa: CSAFTGIEAFF

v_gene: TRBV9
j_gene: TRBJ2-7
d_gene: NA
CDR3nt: TGTGCCAGCAGCGTTGACAGGTTCTACGAGCAGTACTTC
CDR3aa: CASSVDRFYEQYF

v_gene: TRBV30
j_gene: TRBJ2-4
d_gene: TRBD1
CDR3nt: TGTGCCTGGAGCGGACAGGGGGAAAACATTCAGTACTTC
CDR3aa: CAWSGQGENIQYF

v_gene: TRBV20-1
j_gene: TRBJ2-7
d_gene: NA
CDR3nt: TGCAGTGCCCCCAGAAATTACGAGCAGTACTTC
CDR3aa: CSAPRNYEQYF

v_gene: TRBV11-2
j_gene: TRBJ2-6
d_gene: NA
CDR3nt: TGTGCCAGCAGCGCCTCAGCTGGGGCCAACGTCCTGACTTTC
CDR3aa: CASSASAGANVLTF

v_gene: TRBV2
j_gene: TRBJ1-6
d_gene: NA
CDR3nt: TGTGCCAGCAGTGAAGCGCTGGGGAGGTCACCCCTCCACTTT
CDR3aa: CASSEALGRSPLHF

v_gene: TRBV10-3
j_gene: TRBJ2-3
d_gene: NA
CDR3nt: TGTGCCATCAGTGAGTCTCCCAATACGCAGTATTTT
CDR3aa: CAISESPNTQYF

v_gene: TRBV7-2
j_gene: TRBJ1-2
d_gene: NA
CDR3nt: TGTGCCAGCACCCCTAACCGGGGGGACTATGGCTACACCTTC
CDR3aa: CASTPNRGDYGYTF

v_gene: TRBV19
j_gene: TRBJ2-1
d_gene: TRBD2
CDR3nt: TGTGCCAGTAGTTACGGTAGCGGGAATGCGAATGAGCAGTTCTTC
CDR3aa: CASSYGSGNANEQFF

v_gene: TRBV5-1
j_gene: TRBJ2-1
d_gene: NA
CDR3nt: TGCGCCAGCAGCTTGCAACCGACGGGAGATGAGCAGTTCTTC
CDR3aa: CASSLQPTGDEQFF

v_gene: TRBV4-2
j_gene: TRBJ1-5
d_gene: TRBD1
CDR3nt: TGTGCCAGCAGTTCCGGGACAGGTCAAAATCAGCCCCAGCATTTT
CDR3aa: CASSSGTGQNQPQHF

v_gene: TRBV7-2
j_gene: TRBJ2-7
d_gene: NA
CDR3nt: TGTGCCAGCAGCTTATCCGGTTCGGGGTTTGAGCAGTACTTC
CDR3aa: CASSLSGSGFEQYF